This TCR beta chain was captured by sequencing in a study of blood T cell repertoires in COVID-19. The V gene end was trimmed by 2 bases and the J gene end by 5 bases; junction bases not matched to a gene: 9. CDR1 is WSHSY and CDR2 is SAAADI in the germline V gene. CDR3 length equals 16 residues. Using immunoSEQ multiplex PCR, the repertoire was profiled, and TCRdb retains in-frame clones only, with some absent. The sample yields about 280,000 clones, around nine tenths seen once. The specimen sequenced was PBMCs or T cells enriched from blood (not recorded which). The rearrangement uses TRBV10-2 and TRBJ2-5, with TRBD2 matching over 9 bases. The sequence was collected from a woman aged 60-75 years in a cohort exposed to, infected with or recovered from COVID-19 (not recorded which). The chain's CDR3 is CASSEPASGTKETQYF. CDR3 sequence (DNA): TGCGCCAGCAGTGAGCCGGCTAGCGGGACGAAGGAGACCCAGTACTTC.